The clone carrying this TCR beta chain was seen only once. This sample is part of a study of shared clonotypes between healthy human individuals. Overall study context: The composition of the donors was two women and a few men aged 18 to 49.

The CDR3 consists of 16 residues. The ends were cut back, 3 bases at V and 1 base at J, with 12 bases in the middle. Germline CDR1 reads MGHRA; CDR2 reads YSYEKL. The table came from immunoSEQ multiplex PCR; TCRdb's copy has only in-frame clones and leaves some out. The sample carries 550,000 to 800,000 clones, about nine tenths recorded once. The sequence derives from a man in his late teens or twenties in good health. Some clones in this sample may be carry-over from other donors' samples. The sequencing sample was made of memory CD8+ T cells from PBMCs. The subset is: CD45RO+ cells pooled with CCR7-negative TemRA cells. This chain uses TRBV4-1 with TRBJ1-4; maybe TRBD1 (5 bases). CDR3 region: CASSHTRVKTNEKLFF. The CDR3 DNA is TGCGCCAGCAGCCACACCAGGGTGAAAACTAATGAAAAACTGTTTTTT.